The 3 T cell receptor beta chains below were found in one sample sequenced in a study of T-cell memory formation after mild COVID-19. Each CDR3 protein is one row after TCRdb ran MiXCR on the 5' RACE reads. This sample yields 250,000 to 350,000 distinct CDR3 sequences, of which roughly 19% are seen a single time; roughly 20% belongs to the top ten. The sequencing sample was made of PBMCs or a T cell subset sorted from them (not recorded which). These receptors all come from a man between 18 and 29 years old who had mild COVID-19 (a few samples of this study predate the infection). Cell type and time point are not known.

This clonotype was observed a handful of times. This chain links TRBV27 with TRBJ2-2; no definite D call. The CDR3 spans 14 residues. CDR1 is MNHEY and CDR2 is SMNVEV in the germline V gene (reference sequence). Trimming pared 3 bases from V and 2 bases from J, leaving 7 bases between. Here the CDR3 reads CASSFGTNTGELFF. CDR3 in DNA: TGTGCCAGCAGTTTTGGCACAAACACCGGGGAGCTGTTTTTT.

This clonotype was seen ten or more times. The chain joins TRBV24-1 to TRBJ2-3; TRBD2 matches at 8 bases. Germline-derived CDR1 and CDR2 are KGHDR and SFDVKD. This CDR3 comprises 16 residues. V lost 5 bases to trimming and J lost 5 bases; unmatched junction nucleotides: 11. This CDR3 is CATSGESGGAEDTQYF. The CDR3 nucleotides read TGTGCCACCAGTGGGGAGTCCGGGGGGGCGGAAGATACGCAGTATTTT.

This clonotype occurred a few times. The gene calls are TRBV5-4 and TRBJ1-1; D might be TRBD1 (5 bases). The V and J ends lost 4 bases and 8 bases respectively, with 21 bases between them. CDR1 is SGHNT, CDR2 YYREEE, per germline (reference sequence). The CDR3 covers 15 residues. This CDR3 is CASSPTPGTATEAFF. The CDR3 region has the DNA TGTGCCAGCAGCCCCACCCCAGGGACGGCGACCGAAGCTTTCTTT.